This TCR beta chain was recovered during a study of cytomegalovirus exposure and HLA in healthy donors. Study results and limitations: In a later analysis, donors in an Asian-associated ancestry cluster reportedly had fewer N-insertions in productive TCRs than the cohort mean. Specificity of a few CMV-associated chains for CMV antigens was verified in vitro. The study designated 150 or so TCR beta chains cytomegalovirus-associated.

A remark on this clone: Its target is not known.

Germline values: CDR1 SGHTA, CDR2 FQGTGA. The CDR3 totals 13 residues. V lost 5 bases and J 5 bases, leaving 9 bases between the germline ends. The study ran its PCR with 60 Vbeta and 13 Jbeta primers. TCRdb keeps only in-frame clones here, not all; method: immunoSEQ multiplex PCR. Of about 140,000 clones detected, around 81% appear once; the ten largest clones hold 2% to 2.5%. Sequencing was carried out using PBMCs. This TCR came from a man aged 45-65 years in good health and CMV-seronegative. This chain connects TRBV7-3 to TRBJ2-2; D remains unclear. The CDR3 DNA reads as TGTGCCAGCAGCCTGTTGGAGACCGGGGAGCTGTTTTTT. It specifies CASSLLETGELFF.